These 17 T cell receptor beta chains were sequenced from one sample in a study of identical twins' blood T cells. TCRdb itself ran the 5' RACE reads through MiXCR, one entry per CDR3 protein. The profile shows 300,000 to 400,000 distinct CDR3 sequences, 28% of them singletons. The source material was PBMCs. These TCRs come from a woman aged 18 to 49 in good health.

The chain employs TRBV29-1 and TRBJ1-3; D ambiguous. Deletions cut 3 bases from V and 7 bases from J, with 13 bases between. The CDR3 runs 13 residues. Germline V CDR1 and CDR2: SQVTM, ANQGSEA. CDR3 region: CSVDRTRRNTIYF. The CDR3 nucleotides read TGCAGCGTTGATCGCACACGACGGAACACCATATATTTT.

This clonotype was counted many times. V usage is TRBV30 and J usage is TRBJ1-1; TRBD1 agrees at 7 bases. The CDR3 contains 14 residues. CDR1 and CDR2 (germline): GTSNPN, SVGIG (reference sequence). The V and J ends lost 4 bases and 1 base, in that order; junction bases with no gene match: 6. CDR3 region: CAWKQGFRNTEAFF. CDR3 in DNA: TGTGCCTGGAAACAGGGGTTCAGGAACACTGAAGCTTTCTTT. Supplemented by reference TRBV30 and TRBJ1-1, the full variable domain reads SQTIHQWPATLVQPVGSPLSLECTVEGTSNPNLYWYRQAAGRGLQLLFYSVGIGQISSEVPQNLSASRPQDRQFILSSKKLLLSDSGFYLCAWKQGFRNTEAFFGQGTRLTVV.

This clonotype turned up a few times. The chain uses TRBV6-5 and TRBJ1-2; the D is unclear. The germline V and J ends were trimmed by 8 bases and 9 bases, with 13 bases remaining between them. Germline V gives CDR1 MNHEY, CDR2 SVGAGI. This CDR3 contains 11 residues. The CDR3 DNA is TGTGCCAGCGGACGCTCTCTAAGCTACACCTTC. As protein: CASGRSLSYTF.

This clonotype was observed a handful of times. This rearrangement joins TRBV11-3 to TRBJ2-1; TRBD1 is a possible D gene (5 bases). The CDR3 contains 14 residues. Germline values: CDR1 SGHNT, CDR2 YENEEA. V lost 3 bases to trimming and J lost 8 bases, with 14 bases between them. The CDR3 region is CASSLGRVGDEQFF. CDR3 DNA sequence: TGTGCCAGCAGCTTGGGCAGGGTAGGTGATGAGCAGTTCTTC. Together with reference TRBV11-3 and TRBJ2-1, the CDR3 gives the full variable domain: EAGVVQSPRYKIIEKKQPVAFWCNPISGHNTLYWYLQNLGQGPELLIRYENEEAVDDSQLPKDRFSAERLKGVDSTLKIQPAELGDSAVYLCASSLGRVGDEQFFGPGTRLTVL.

In this sample, this clonotype turned up a few times. V gene TRBV5-6 combines with J gene TRBJ1-1; maybe TRBD1 (5 bases). The CDR3 totals 12 residues. Trimming left V 0 bases short and J 8 bases short, with 8 bases between. CDR1 and CDR2 from the germline V gene are SGHDT and YYEEEE. The DNA of the CDR3 is TGTGCCAGCAGCTTGGGCAGGGACGAAGCTTTCTTT. This sequence encodes CASSLGRDEAFF.

The CDR3 protein is CATSRGPVAGVNEQFF. Here the CDR3 DNA reads TGTGCCACCAGCCGAGGGCCCGTGGCGGGAGTGAATGAGCAGTTCTTC. V is TRBV15 and J is TRBJ2-1, with TRBD2 matching over 7 bases. This CDR3 contains 16 residues. The germline gives CDR1 LNHNV, CDR2 YYDKDF (reference sequence). With 5 bases clipped from V and 7 bases from J, the junction kept 14 bases outside the gene matches.

For this clonotype: A read error may account for a junction end that differs from germline. In DNA form, the CDR3 reads TGTGCCAGCTGGGGTTTCTCTGGAAGCACCATATATTTT. Protein sequence: CASWGFSGSTIYF. The chain links TRBV6-5 to TRBJ1-3; no reliable D call. Germline values: CDR1 MNHEY, CDR2 SVGAGI. This CDR3 contains 13 residues.

The sample holds a few counts of this clonotype. One base away lies a much larger clone, so this may be a sequencing read error. V is TRBV3-1 and J is TRBJ2-1; a possible D gene is TRBD2 (6 bases). Per germline, CDR1 LGHDT and CDR2 YNNKEL (reference sequence). The CDR3 is 18 amino acids. CDR3 loop: CASTQEDRGSHLHNEQFF. The CDR3 DNA follows: TGTGCCAGCACCCAAGAGGACCGGGGGAGCCACTTACACAATGAGCAGTTCTTC.

V is TRBV18 and J is TRBJ2-5; D gene uncertain. This CDR3 has 15 amino acids. Germline-derived CDR1 and CDR2 are KGHSH and LQKENI. Between the trimmed V and J ends, which lost 1 base and 5 bases, there was a span of 14 bases. CDR3 bases: TGTGCCAGCTCACCACTAGACACCATTCGGGAGACCCAGTACTTC. Translating it yields CASSPLDTIRETQYF.

This clonotype was seen a handful of times. V usage is TRBV20-1 and J usage is TRBJ2-7, with 10 bases fitting TRBD1. Germline CDR1 reads DFQATT; CDR2 reads SNEGSKA (reference sequence). The CDR3 length is 13 residues. J was trimmed by 4 bases and V by 6 bases; bases with no gene match: 6. The CDR3: CSAPGQGNYEQYF. The CDR3 DNA sequence: TGCAGTGCACCGGGACAGGGGAATTACGAGCAGTACTTC.

This clonotype was detected many times. CDR3 bases: TGTGCCAGCAGCAAATCAAACACTGAAGCTTTCTTT. Its translation is CASSKSNTEAFF. The V and J genes are TRBV7-9 and TRBJ1-1; no reliable D call. Trimming pared 5 bases from V and 2 bases from J, leaving 6 bases between. The length of the CDR3 is 12 residues. CDR1 and CDR2 from the germline V gene are SEHNR and FQNEAQ (reference sequence).

The V call is TRBV7-9, the J call TRBJ2-3; D is possibly TRBD1 (6 bases). In germline, CDR1 is SEHNR, CDR2 FQNEAQ (reference sequence). V was trimmed by 5 bases and J by 8 bases, leaving 14 bases between them. This CDR3 is 13 amino acids long. In nucleotides, the CDR3 is TGTGCCAGCAGCCTAGACAGGAAAGGTACGCAGTATTTT. Its protein product is CASSLDRKGTQYF.

The chain uses TRBV29-1 and TRBJ1-1, with TRBD1 identical over 8 bases. Trimming removed 4 bases from V and 5 bases from J; junction bases left unmatched: 6. Germline CDR1 is SQVTM and CDR2 is ANQGSEA. The CDR3 is 13 residues long. CDR3 nucleotides: TGCAGCGTTGCTGACAGGGGATATACTGAAGCTTTCTTT. The encoded protein is CSVADRGYTEAFF.

This clonotype was found many times. The chain is built from TRBV13 and TRBJ2-3, with D possibly matching TRBD2 (6 bases). The CDR3 loop spans 14 amino acids. CDR1 PRHDT and CDR2 FYEKMQ come from the germline V gene (reference sequence). The V end lost 1 base, the J end lost 5 bases, and 10 bases lay between the germline ends. The DNA of the CDR3 is TGTGCCAGCAGCTTAGCGGGAGTGAAAGATACGCAGTATTTT. Protein sequence: CASSLAGVKDTQYF. The full variable domain, in which reference TRBV13 and TRBJ2-3 provide the parts outside the CDR3, is AAGVIQSPRHLIKEKRETATLKCYPIPRHDTVYWYQQGPGQDPQFLISFYEKMQSDKGSIPDRFSAQQFSDYHSELNMSSLELGDSALYFCASSLAGVKDTQYFGPGTRLTVL.

On this clonotype itself: With a much larger clone just one base away, this may be a read error. The chain couples TRBV14 to TRBJ1-1; tentatively, D is TRBD1 (5 bases). The CDR3 is 13 amino acids. Germline-derived CDR1 and CDR2 are SGHDN and FVKESK. The CDR3 region has the DNA TGTACCAGCAGCAAGGGGCTGAACACTGAAGCTTTCTTT. Amino acids: CTSSKGLNTEAFF. The full variable domain, rest sourced from reference TRBV14 and TRBJ1-1, is EAGVTQFPSHSVIEKGQTVTLRCDPISGHDNLYWYRRVMGKEIKFLLHFVKESKQDESGMPNNRFLAERTGGTYSTLKVQPAELEDSGVYFCTSSKGLNTEAFFGQGTRLTVV.

The J gene is TRBJ2-1, the V gene TRBV4-3; D unresolved. The germline V and J ends were trimmed by 4 bases and 2 bases, with 12 bases remaining between them. CDR1 LGHNA and CDR2 YSLEER come from the germline V gene. This CDR3 region has 15 residues. CDR3 sequence (DNA): TGCGCCAGCAGCCTTAGGGCCCCAGCCTACAATGAGCAGTTCTTC. Its translation: CASSLRAPAYNEQFF.

This clonotype was counted a few times. The V and J genes are TRBV5-1 and TRBJ1-1, with D hard to call. Germline values: CDR1 SGHRS, CDR2 YFSETQ. Trimming took 0 bases from V and 1 from J, leaving 7 bases between them. The CDR3 covers 14 residues. The chain's CDR3 is CASSLDASNTEAFF. CDR3 nucleotides: TGCGCCAGCAGCTTGGATGCTTCGAACACTGAAGCTTTCTTT. The full variable domain, with the rest looked up from reference TRBV5-1 and TRBJ1-1, is KAGVTQTPRYLIKTRGQQVTLSCSPISGHRSVSWYQQTPGQGLQFLFEYFSETQRNKGNFPGRFSGRQFSNSRSEMNVSTLELGDSALYLCASSLDASNTEAFFGQGTRLTVV.